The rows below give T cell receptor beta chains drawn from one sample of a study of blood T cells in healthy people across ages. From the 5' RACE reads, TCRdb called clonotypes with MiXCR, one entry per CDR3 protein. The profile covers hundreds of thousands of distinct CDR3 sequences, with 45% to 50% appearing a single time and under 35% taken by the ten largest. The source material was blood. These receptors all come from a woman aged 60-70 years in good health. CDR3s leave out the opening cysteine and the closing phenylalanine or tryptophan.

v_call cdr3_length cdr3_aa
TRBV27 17 ASSLSPGLAGRTYNEQY
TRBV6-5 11 ASRRAGVGIQY
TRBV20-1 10 SAREEIRGYT
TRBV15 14 ATSSPADRKNTEAF
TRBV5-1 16 ASSLGRLAELISYEQY
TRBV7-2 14 ASSLGLDRGLYEQY
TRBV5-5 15 ASSLITGGPGANVLT
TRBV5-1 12 ASMIAGDTDTQY
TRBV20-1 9 SASWWTEAF
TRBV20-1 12 SASGAGAKNEQY
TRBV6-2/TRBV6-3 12 ASNDGRDWYEQY
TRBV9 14 ASSADRGPRGTEAF
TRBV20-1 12 SASETSGNDEQF
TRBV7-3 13 ASNKLAASYNEQY
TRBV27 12 ASSSGGARRAWF
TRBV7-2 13 ASSLTSGLQETQY
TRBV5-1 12 ASSPGQVPGEQY
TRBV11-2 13 ASSPTTPGQGEQF
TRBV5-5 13 ASSWSGQGGGEQF
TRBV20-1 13 SLRPGRRRDNEQF
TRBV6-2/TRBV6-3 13 ATTNWERFTDTQY
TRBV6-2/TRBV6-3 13 ASKHGLSKRNEQY
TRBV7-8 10 ASSEAQYEQY
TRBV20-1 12 STKTSGNYNEQF
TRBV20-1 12 SALGGAVSYEQY
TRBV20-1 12 SARSRDRVHEQY
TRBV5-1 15 ASSFTGTSGAGETQY
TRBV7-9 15 ASSLSGGEGANYGYT
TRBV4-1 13 ASSRVRAGDQPQH
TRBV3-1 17 ASSQGSRDRVAYKEAQY
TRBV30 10 AWRGSAYEQY
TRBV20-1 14 SARDSPGTGSYEQY
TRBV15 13 ATSSRGSGSGKLF
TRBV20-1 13 SANRRGQGSYEQY
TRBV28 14 ASWTSSFYSNQPQH
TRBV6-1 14 ASSVNSPKANYGYT
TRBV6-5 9 ASRSRDLQY
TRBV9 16 ASSVVGRGYRDTDTQY
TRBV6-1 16 ASSRPLGGLAGASEQY
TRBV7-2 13 ASSLDPSSYDEQF
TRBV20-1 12 SAVNYDGSYEQY
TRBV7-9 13 ASSSSGRADSEQY
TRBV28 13 ASSSQGTGSRGYT
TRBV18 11 ASSGQANTEAF